A selection of T cell receptor beta chains follows, all from one sample in a study of beta chain features in type 1 diabetes. Assay: immunoSEQ multiplex PCR; the TCRdb copy retains only in-frame clones and omits some. Among 400,000 to 450,000 clones listed, approximately 14% were seen once. Material: naive CD4+ T cells from blood. Every receptor here comes from a man aged 30 to 39 in good health. Both conserved end residues are part of each CDR3. The D gene is left open where the match is weak. The listing skips clone size in some rows; elsewhere it reads once, few, many or a size class.

D,size,length,J,V,DNA,CDR3
TRBD1,-,14,TRBJ1-2,TRBV5-6,TGTGCCAGCAGCTGGGACAGGAACAACTATGGCTACACCTTC,CASSWDRNNYGYTF
-,-,13,TRBJ1-2,TRBV7-9,TGTGCCAGCAGCTTAGACAGGGTCGATGGCTACACCTTC,CASSLDRVDGYTF
-,-,13,TRBJ2-1,TRBV7-2,TGTGCCAGCAGCTTAGAGTACCAGGGAGAACAGTTCTTC,CASSLEYQGEQFF
-,-,13,TRBJ1-1,TRBV29-1,TGCAGCGTTGGAACAGGGCGGAACACTGAAGCTTTCTTT,CSVGTGRNTEAFF
TRBD2,few,15,TRBJ2-1,TRBV5-1,TGCGCCAGCAGCATCGGGACTAGCGGCTACAATGAGCAGTTCTTC,CASSIGTSGYNEQFF
TRBD1,few,16,TRBJ2-1,TRBV27,TGTGCCAGCAGTCGTACGACAGGGTTCACCTACAATGAGCAGTTCTTC,CASSRTTGFTYNEQFF
-,few,14,TRBJ2-1,TRBV5-1,TGCGCCAGCAGTCCTCCCACAGGGATCGATGAGCAGTTCTTC,CASSPPTGIDEQFF
TRBD1,-,14,TRBJ1-2,TRBV30,TGTGCCTGGAGGGGGACAGGGGAGGCCCGTGGCTACACCTTC,CAWRGTGEARGYTF
-,few,13,TRBJ2-7,TRBV27,TGTGCCAGCAGTCGAGGAAGTTGGGGCGAGCAGTACTTC,CASSRGSWGEQYF
-,few,17,TRBJ2-2,TRBV9,TGTGCCAGCAGCGCAGGAGGACAGATAATTAACACCGGGGAGCTGTTTTTT,CASSAGGQIINTGELFF
-,-,12,TRBJ1-2,TRBV9,TGTGCCAGCAGCCCTAGCGGCTATGGCTACACCTTC,CASSPSGYGYTF
TRBD1,-,16,TRBJ1-3,TRBV11-3,TGTGCCAGCAGCCGCGATGGGACAGGGAACGGAAACACCATATATTTT,CASSRDGTGNGNTIYF
-,few,14,TRBJ2-7,TRBV29-1,TGCAGCGTGATTGTCAGGAGTTTCTCCTACGAGCAGTACTTC,CSVIVRSFSYEQYF
-,few,15,TRBJ1-1,TRBV14,TGTGCCAGCAGCTTAAAGACGGGACACCCTAGTGAAGCTTTCTTT,CASSLKTGHPSEAFF
-,few,17,TRBJ1-6,TRBV14,TGTGCCAGCAGCCAAGAACTATCAGGGGTAACCAATTCACCCCTCCACTTT,CASSQELSGVTNSPLHF
TRBD1,-,12,TRBJ1-2,TRBV6-6,TGTGCCAGCAGCTTACAGGGGCAGGGCTACACCTTC,CASSLQGQGYTF
TRBD1,many,13,TRBJ2-7,TRBV29-1,TGCAGCGTTGGACAGGGGTCAACCTACGAGCAGTACTTC,CSVGQGSTYEQYF
-,-,14,TRBJ2-1,TRBV19,TGTGCCAGTAGTATAAGGCGCGACACCAATGAGCAGTTCTTC,CASSIRRDTNEQFF
-,-,16,TRBJ2-2,TRBV4-1,TGCGCCAGCAGCCGGATGAGGCCCATAGGCACCGGGGAGCTGTTTTTT,CASSRMRPIGTGELFF
TRBD1,many,16,TRBJ2-1,TRBV14,TGTGCCAGCAGCAGCCGACAGGGGGTCTCCTACAATGAGCAGTTCTTC,CASSSRQGVSYNEQFF
TRBD1,few,13,TRBJ1-1,TRBV11-2,TGTGCCAGCAGCTTAGCAGGGGGCTCTGAAGCTTTCTTT,CASSLAGGSEAFF
-,-,11,TRBJ2-7,TRBV10-3,TGTGCCACAGTAGGCTCCTACGAGCAGTACTTC,CATVGSYEQYF
-,few,11,TRBJ2-5,TRBV6-4,TGTGGGACACGAGAACAAGAGACCCAGTACTTC,CGTREQETQYF
-,-,14,TRBJ2-3,TRBV2,TGTGCCAGCAGTGTCGGGGGAGGCACAGATACGCAGTATTTT,CASSVGGGTDTQYF
-,few,14,TRBJ1-6,TRBV5-1,TGCGCCAGCAGCTTGGCGCAGGTCCCTTCACCCCTCCACTTT,CASSLAQVPSPLHF
-,-,16,TRBJ2-1,TRBV13,TGTGCCAGCAGCTTAGGCCTGATTTCTAGGAAGAGTGAGCAGTTCTTC,CASSLGLISRKSEQFF
-,few,13,TRBJ2-1,TRBV15,TGTGCCACCAGCAGGGCCTCTCTTAATGAGCAGTTCTTC,CATSRASLNEQFF
-,few,16,TRBJ1-4,TRBV6-6,TGTGCCAGCAGTTATTTCAAGGAGATTACTAATGAAAAACTGTTTTTT,CASSYFKEITNEKLFF
TRBD1,-,14,TRBJ1-5,TRBV7-2,TGTGCCAGCAGCTTGACAGGGCCAACCCAGCCCCAGCATTTT,CASSLTGPTQPQHF
-,few,16,TRBJ2-1,TRBV4-2,TGTGCCAGCAGCCAAGCACTATCCGGAGCCTACAATGAGCAGTTCTTC,CASSQALSGAYNEQFF
-,-,12,TRBJ1-2,TRBV5-4,TGTGCCAGCAGCTCTGATGCGTATGGCTACACCTTC,CASSSDAYGYTF
TRBD2,few,18,TRBJ2-1,TRBV14,TGTGCCAGCAGCCAAGCTTTAGCGGGAGGCCCCCTCCACAATGAGCAGTTCTTC,CASSQALAGGPLHNEQFF
-,-,18,TRBJ1-6,TRBV21-1,TGTGCCAGCAGAGACCAGGTGGAGGGGGCGTCCTATAATTCACCCCTCCACTTT,CASRDQVEGASYNSPLHF
TRBD2,-,15,TRBJ2-3,TRBV5-4,TGTGCCAGCAGCCTCGGACTAGTCGGCACAGATACGCAGTATTTT,CASSLGLVGTDTQYF
TRBD1,few,13,TRBJ1-2,TRBV29-1,TGCAGCGTTGTAACAGGGGCTAACTATGGCTACACCTTC,CSVVTGANYGYTF
TRBD1,few,13,TRBJ1-2,TRBV2,TGTGCCAGCAGCCAAGGACAGGTTCGCGGCTACACCTTC,CASSQGQVRGYTF
-,many,11,TRBJ2-3,TRBV2,TGTGCCAGCAGTGAAATCCATACGCAGTATTTT,CASSEIHTQYF
-,-,11,TRBJ1-1,TRBV20-1,TGCAGTGCTCGTGAACAGGGCCCAGCTTTCTTT,CSAREQGPAFF
-,-,13,TRBJ1-4,TRBV10-3,TGTGCCATCAGTGACTCCGGGATCGGAAAACTGTTTTTT,CAISDSGIGKLFF
TRBD2,-,18,TRBJ2-2,TRBV7-6,TGTGCCAGCAGCTTAGAGGGGCTCTTAGCGGGGGTAACCGGGGAGCTGTTTTTT,CASSLEGLLAGVTGELFF
TRBD2,-,15,TRBJ2-3,TRBV6-6,TGTGCCAGCAGTTACGCCGGGGGGGCCACAGATACGCAGTATTTT,CASSYAGGATDTQYF
-,-,16,TRBJ2-1,TRBV9,TGTGCCAGCAGCGTAGCGGCGGCTAGTTGGAACAATGAGCAGTTCTTC,CASSVAAASWNNEQFF
TRBD1,-,14,TRBJ1-4,TRBV7-9,TGTGCCAGCAGCTTAGCTACAGGGGGAGAAAAACTGTTTTTT,CASSLATGGEKLFF
TRBD2,-,15,TRBJ2-5,TRBV7-9,TGTGCCAGCAGTCGACTAGCGGGGGGAATAGAGACCCAGTACTTC,CASSRLAGGIETQYF
-,few,12,TRBJ1-2,TRBV30,TGTGCCTGGGGGCAAGGAGGGTCTGGCTACACCTTC,CAWGQGGSGYTF
-,-,12,TRBJ1-2,TRBV29-1,TGCAGCGTTGTGGGGGGTCACTATGGCTACACCTTC,CSVVGGHYGYTF
-,-,13,TRBJ2-5,TRBV9,TGTGCCAGCAGCGGAACTAGTCAAGAGACCCAGTACTTC,CASSGTSQETQYF
-,once,14,TRBJ2-1,TRBV29-1,TGCAGCGCATCCCTGGGGAGCTCCTACAATGAGCAGTTCTTC,CSASLGSSYNEQFF
-,-,13,TRBJ1-2,TRBV4-1,TGCGCCAGCAGCCAAGTTGCCGGGGGTGGCTACACCTTC,CASSQVAGGGYTF
-,few,14,TRBJ2-3,TRBV25-1,TGTGCCAGCAGTCCTGGGTGGAAGGGTCCTACGCAGTATTTT,CASSPGWKGPTQYF